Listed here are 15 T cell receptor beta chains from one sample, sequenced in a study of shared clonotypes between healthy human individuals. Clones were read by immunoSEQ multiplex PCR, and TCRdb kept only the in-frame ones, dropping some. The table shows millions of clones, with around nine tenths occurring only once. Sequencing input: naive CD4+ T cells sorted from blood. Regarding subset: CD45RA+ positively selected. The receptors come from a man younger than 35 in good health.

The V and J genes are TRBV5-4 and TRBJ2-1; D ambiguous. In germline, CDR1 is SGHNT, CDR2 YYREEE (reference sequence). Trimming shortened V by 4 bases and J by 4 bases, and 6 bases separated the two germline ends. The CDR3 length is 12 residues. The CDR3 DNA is TGTGCCAGCAGCCGGTCTTACAATGAGCAGTTCTTC. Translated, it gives CASSRSYNEQFF.

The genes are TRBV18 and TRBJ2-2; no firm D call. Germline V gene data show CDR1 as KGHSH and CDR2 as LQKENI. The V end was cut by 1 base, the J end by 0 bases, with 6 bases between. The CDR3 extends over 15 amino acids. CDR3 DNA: TGTGCCAGCTCACCACGAGTACCGAACACCGGGGAGCTGTTTTTT. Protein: CASSPRVPNTGELFF.

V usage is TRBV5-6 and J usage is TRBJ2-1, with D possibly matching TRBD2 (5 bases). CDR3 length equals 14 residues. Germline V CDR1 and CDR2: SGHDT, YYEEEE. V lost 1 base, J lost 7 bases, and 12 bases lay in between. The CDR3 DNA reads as TGTGCCAGCAGCTTGAGTGGGCCGGGGAATGAGCAGTTCTTC. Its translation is CASSLSGPGNEQFF. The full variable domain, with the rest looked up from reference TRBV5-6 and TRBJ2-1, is DAGVTQSPTHLIKTRGQQVTLRCSPKSGHDTVSWYQQALGQGPQFIFQYYEEEERQRGNFPDRFSGHQFPNYSSELNVNALLLGDSALYLCASSLSGPGNEQFFGPGTRLTVL.

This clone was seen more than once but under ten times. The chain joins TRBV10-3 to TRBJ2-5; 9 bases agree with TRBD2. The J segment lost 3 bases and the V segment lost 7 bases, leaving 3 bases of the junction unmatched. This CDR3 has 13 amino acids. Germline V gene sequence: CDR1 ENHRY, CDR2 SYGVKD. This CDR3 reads CAIKGTSKETQYF. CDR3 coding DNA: TGTGCCATCAAAGGGACTAGCAAAGAGACCCAGTACTTC.

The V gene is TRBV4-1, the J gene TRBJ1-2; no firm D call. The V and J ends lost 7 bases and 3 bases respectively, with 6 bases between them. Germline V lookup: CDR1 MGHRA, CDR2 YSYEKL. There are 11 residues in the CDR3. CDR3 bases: TGCGCCAGCAACGACGACTATGGCTACACCTTC. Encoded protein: CASNDDYGYTF.

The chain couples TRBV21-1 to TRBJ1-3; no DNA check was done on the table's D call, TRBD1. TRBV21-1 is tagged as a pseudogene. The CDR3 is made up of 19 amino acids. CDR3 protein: CASAPGQGTATSSGNTIYF. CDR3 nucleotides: TGTGCCAGTGCTCCGGGACAGGGGACCGCTACATCCTCTGGAAACACCATATATTTT.

CDR3 nucleotides: TGTGCCAGCAGTTTAGGACAGGGGGACACCGGGGAGCTGTTTTTT. As protein: CASSLGQGDTGELFF. The chain recombines TRBV28 with TRBJ2-2; TRBD1 matches 10 bases. CDR3 length: 15 residues. The V gene end was trimmed by 2 bases and the J gene end by 3 bases; junction bases not matched to a gene: 0. The germline V gene has CDR1 MDHEN and CDR2 SYDVKM.

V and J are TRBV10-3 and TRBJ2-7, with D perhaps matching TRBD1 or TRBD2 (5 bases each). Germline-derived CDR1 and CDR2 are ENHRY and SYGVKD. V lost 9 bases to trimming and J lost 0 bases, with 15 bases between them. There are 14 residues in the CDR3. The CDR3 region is CAIGGNWSSYEQYF. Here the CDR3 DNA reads TGTGCCATTGGGGGAAACTGGAGCTCCTACGAGCAGTACTTC.

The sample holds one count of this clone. The CDR3 DNA is TGTGCCATCAGTGCAGGGGGACAGGGGGCGCGGAATGAGCAGTTCTTC. This encodes CAISAGGQGARNEQFF. V gene TRBV10-3 combines with J gene TRBJ2-1; TRBD1 matches at 12 bases. V was clipped by 4 bases and J by 7 bases; unmatched bases: 8. This CDR3 comprises 16 residues. The V gene's germline CDR1 is ENHRY and CDR2 SYGVKD.

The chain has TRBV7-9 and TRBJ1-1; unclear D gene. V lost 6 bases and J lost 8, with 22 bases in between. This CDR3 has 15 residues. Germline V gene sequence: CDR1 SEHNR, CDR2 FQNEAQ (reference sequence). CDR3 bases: TGTGCCAGCAGACCTCGATCGTCCGGGTCGGTCGAAGCTTTCTTT. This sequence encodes CASRPRSSGSVEAFF.

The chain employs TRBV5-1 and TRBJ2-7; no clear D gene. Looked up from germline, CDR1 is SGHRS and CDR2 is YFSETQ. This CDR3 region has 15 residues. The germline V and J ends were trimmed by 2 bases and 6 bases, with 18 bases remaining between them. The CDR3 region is CASSLVGVENSEQYF. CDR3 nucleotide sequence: TGCGCCAGCAGCTTAGTCGGTGTCGAGAATTCCGAGCAGTACTTC.

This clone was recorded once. Here the CDR3 DNA reads TGTGCCAGCTCACCACCTACCAGGGGGACGACTAATGAAAAACTGTTTTTT. Its protein product is CASSPPTRGTTNEKLFF. The V gene is TRBV18, the J gene TRBJ1-4, with TRBD1 matching over 7 bases. V lost 0 bases and J lost 2; bases outside the gene matches: 6. CDR1 and CDR2 from the germline V gene are KGHSH and LQKENI. There are 17 residues in the CDR3. The full variable domain, rest sourced from reference TRBV18 and TRBJ1-4, is NAGVMQNPRHLVRRRGQEARLRCSPMKGHSHVYWYRQLPEEGLKFMVYLQKENIIDESGMPKERFSAEFPKEGPSILRIQQVVRGDSAAYFCASSPPTRGTTNEKLFFGSGTQLSVL.

The CDR3, as DNA: TGTGCCAGCAGCAGTACAGGGTCAGGCAATCAGCCCCAGCATTTT. It translates to CASSSTGSGNQPQHF. This chain links TRBV5-8 with TRBJ1-5, with TRBD1 as a possible D gene (6 bases). The germline V gene encodes CDR1 SGHTS and CDR2 YDEGEE. The CDR3 totals 15 residues. The V gene lost 4 bases and the J gene lost 2 bases, with 13 bases spanning the gap.

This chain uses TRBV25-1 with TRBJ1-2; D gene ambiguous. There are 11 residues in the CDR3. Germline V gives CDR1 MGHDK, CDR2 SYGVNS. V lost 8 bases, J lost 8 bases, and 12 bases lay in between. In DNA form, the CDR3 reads TGTGCCAGCCAAAAGGGTGGAGGCTACACCTTC. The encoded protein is CASQKGGGYTF.

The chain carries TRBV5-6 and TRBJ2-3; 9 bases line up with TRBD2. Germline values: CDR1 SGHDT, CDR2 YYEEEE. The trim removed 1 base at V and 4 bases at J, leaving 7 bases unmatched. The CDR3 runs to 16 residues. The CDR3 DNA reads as TGTGCCAGCAGCTTGCTGCTAGCGGGAAGGCCAGATACGCAGTATTTT. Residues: CASSLLLAGRPDTQYF.